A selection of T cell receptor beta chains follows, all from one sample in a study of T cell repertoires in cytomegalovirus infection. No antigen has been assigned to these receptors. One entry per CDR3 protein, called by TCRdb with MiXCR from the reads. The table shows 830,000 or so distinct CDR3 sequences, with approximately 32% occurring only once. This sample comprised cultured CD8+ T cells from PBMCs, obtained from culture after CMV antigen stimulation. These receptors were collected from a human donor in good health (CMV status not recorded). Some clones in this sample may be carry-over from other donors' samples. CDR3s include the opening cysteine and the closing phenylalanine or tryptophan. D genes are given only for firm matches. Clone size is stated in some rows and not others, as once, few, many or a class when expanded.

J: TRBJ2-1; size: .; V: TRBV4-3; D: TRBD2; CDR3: CASSQNSGGAGKFF; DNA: TGCGCCAGCAGCCAAAATAGCGGGGGGGCAGGGAAGTTCTTC
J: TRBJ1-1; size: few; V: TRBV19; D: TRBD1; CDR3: CASSIWTGLNTEAFF; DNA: TGTGCCAGTAGTATTTGGACAGGGCTGAACACTGAAGCTTTCTTT
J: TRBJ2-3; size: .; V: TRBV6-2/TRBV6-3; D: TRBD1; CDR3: CASSYSDRDNTDTQYF; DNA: TGTGCCAGCAGTTACTCGGACAGGGACAACACAGATACGCAGTATTTT
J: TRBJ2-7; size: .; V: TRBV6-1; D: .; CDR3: CASSEGFSCEQYF; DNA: TGTGCCAGCAGTGAGGGGTTTTCCTGCGAGCAGTACTTC
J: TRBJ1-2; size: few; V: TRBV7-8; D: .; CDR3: CASSSTLWGYTF; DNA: TGTGCCAGCAGCTCAACGCTATGGGGCTACACCTTC
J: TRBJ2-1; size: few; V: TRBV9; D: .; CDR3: CASSVDGGPYNEQFF; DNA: TGTGCCAGCAGCGTAGATGGGGGCCCGTACAATGAGCAGTTCTTC
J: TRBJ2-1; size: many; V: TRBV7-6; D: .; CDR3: CASSSNPSEFSYNEQFF; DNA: TGTGCCAGCAGCTCAAACCCTTCTGAGTTCTCCTACAATGAGCAGTTCTTC
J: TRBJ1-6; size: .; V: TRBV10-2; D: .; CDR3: CASSESQGRRSYNSPLHF; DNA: TGCGCCAGCAGTGAGTCCCAGGGGCGACGCTCCTATAATTCACCCCTCCACTTT
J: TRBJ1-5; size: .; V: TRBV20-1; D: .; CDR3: CSARDRAMLYSNQPQHF; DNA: TGCAGTGCTAGAGATCGGGCCATGCTTTATAGCAATCAGCCCCAGCATTTT
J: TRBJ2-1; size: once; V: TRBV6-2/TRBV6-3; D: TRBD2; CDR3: CASGLTSGVSQQFF; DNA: TGTGCCAGCGGCTTGACTAGCGGGGTTTCCCAGCAGTTCTTC
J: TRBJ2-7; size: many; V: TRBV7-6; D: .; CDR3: CASSPSGTPYEQYF; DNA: TGTGCCAGCAGCCCCTCCGGGACACCCTACGAGCAGTACTTC
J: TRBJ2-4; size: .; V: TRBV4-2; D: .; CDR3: CASSQKNGQGLAKNIQYF; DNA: TGTGCCAGCAGCCAAAAAAATGGGCAGGGGCTAGCCAAAAACATTCAGTACTTC
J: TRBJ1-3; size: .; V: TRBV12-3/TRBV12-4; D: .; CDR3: CASSFDDSGNTIYF; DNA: TGTGCCAGCAGTTTCGACGACTCTGGAAACACCATATATTTT
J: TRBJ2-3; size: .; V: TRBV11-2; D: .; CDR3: CASSLGHYRDTQYF; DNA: TGTGCCAGCAGCTTAGGACACTACAGGGATACGCAGTATTTT
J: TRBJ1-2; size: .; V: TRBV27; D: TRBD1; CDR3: CASSTGPRVGYTF; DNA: TGTGCCAGCTCGACAGGGCCACGGGTTGGCTACACCTTC
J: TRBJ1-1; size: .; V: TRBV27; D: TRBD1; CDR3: CVSSTLQGATEAFF; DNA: TGTGTCAGCAGTACGCTACAGGGGGCAACTGAAGCTTTCTTT
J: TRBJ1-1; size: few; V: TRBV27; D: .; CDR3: CASSLSEIAGENTEAFF; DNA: TGTGCCAGCAGTTTATCAGAGATCGCGGGGGAGAACACTGAAGCTTTCTTT
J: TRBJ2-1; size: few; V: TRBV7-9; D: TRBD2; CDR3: CASSSWRGSSYNEQFF; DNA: TGTGCCAGCAGTTCGTGGCGGGGGAGCTCCTACAATGAGCAGTTCTTC
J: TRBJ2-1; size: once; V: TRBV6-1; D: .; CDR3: CANSPRDWGDNEQFF; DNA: TGTGCCAACAGCCCCAGGGATTGGGGAGACAATGAGCAGTTCTTC
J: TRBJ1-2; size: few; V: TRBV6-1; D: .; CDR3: CASSEPGRAVYGYTF; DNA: TGTGCCAGCAGTGAACCGGGACGGGCCGTTTATGGCTACACCTTC
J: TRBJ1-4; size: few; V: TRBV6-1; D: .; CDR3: CASRSGSMEKLFF; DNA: TGTGCCAGCAGATCGGGGTCAATGGAAAAACTGTTTTTT
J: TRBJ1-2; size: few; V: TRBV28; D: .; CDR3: CASSPRPPKGRGNYGYTF; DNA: TGTGCCAGCAGTCCTCGTCCTCCGAAAGGCAGGGGAAACTATGGCTACACCTTC
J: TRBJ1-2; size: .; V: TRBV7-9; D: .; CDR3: CASSDYQGLIYGYTF; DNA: TGTGCCAGCAGCGACTACCAGGGACTGATCTATGGCTACACCTTC
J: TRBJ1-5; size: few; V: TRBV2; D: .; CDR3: CASSGFLGDSNQPQHF; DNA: TGTGCCAGCAGTGGGTTTTTGGGAGATAGCAATCAGCCCCAGCATTTT
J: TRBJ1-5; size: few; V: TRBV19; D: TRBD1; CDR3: CASSVKWGQPNQPQHF; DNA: TGTGCCAGTAGTGTGAAATGGGGACAGCCTAATCAGCCCCAGCATTTT
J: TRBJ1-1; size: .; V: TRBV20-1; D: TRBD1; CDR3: CSASRDRGYTEAFF; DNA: TGCAGTGCTAGTCGGGACAGGGGATACACTGAAGCTTTCTTT
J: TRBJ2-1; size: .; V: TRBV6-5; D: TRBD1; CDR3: CASRAGTGGNEQFF; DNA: TGTGCCAGCAGAGCCGGGACAGGGGGAAATGAGCAGTTCTTC
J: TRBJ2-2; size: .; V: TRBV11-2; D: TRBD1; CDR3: CASSLPDGTGNTGELFF; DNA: TGTGCCAGCAGCTTGCCGGACGGGACAGGAAACACCGGGGAGCTGTTTTTT
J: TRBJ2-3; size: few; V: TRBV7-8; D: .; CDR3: CASSRTQDTQYF; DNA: TGTGCCAGCAGCCGGACCCAAGATACGCAGTATTTT
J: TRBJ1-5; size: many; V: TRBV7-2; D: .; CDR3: CASSGTGFLTQPQHF; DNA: TGTGCCAGCAGCGGAACGGGATTCCTTACTCAGCCCCAGCATTTT
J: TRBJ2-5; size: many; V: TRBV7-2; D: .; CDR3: CASSSYPQETQYF; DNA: TGTGCCAGCAGCTCCTACCCCCAAGAGACCCAGTACTTC
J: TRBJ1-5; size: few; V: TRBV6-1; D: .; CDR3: CASSERTAYSNQPQHF; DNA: TGTGCCAGCAGTGAACGGACAGCATATAGCAATCAGCCCCAGCATTTT
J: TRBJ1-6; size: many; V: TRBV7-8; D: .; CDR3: CASSLAGIRRSGNSPLHF; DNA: TGTGCCAGCAGCTTAGCTGGGATAAGGAGATCCGGGAATTCACCCCTCCACTTT
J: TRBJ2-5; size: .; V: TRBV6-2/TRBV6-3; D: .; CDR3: CASGGLSLSGHWETQYF; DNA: TGTGCCAGCGGGGGGCTAAGCCTTTCGGGCCACTGGGAGACCCAGTACTTC
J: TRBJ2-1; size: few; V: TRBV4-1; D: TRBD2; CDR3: CASSLRGLAGGTSSYNEQFF; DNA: TGCGCCAGCAGCCTACGAGGTTTAGCGGGGGGGACCAGCTCCTACAATGAGCAGTTCTTC
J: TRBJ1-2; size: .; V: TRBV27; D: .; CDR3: CASGSQANYGYTF; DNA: TGTGCCAGCGGCTCCCAGGCCAACTATGGCTACACCTTC
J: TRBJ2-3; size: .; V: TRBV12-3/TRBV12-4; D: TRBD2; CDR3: CVSSSGTTFTDTQYF; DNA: TGTGTCAGCAGTTCCGGGACTACGTTCACAGATACGCAGTATTTT
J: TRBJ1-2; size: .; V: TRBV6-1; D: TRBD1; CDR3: CASSEADLLTGVYGYTF; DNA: TGTGCCAGCAGTGAAGCCGACCTATTGACAGGGGTCTATGGCTACACCTTC
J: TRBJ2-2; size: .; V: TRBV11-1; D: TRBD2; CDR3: CASSSTSGPNTGELFF; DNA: TGTGCCAGCAGCTCGACTAGCGGCCCGAACACCGGGGAGCTGTTTTTT
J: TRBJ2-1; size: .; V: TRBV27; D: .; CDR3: CASSWGVWDNEQFF; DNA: TGTGCCAGCAGTTGGGGGGTGTGGGACAATGAGCAGTTCTTC
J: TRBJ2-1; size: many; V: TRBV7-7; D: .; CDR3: CASSSGQNNEQFF; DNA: TGTGCTAGCAGCTCAGGACAGAACAATGAGCAGTTCTTC
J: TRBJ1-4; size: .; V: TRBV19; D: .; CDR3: CASRMRGNEKLFF; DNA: TGTGCCTCGAGGATGAGGGGTAATGAAAAACTGTTTTTT
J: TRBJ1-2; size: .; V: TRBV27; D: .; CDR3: CASSQTASANYGYTF; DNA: TGTGCCAGCAGTCAGACGGCCTCGGCTAACTATGGCTACACCTTC
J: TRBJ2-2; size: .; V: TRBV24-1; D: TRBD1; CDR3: CATSGRGTENTGELFF; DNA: TGTGCCACCAGTGGGCGAGGGACAGAGAACACCGGGGAGCTGTTTTTT
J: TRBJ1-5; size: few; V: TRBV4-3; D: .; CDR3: CASSQEAGGNQPQHF; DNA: TGCGCCAGCAGCCAAGAAGCGGGGGGAAATCAGCCCCAGCATTTT
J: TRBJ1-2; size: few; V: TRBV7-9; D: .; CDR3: CASSLVGHPAHGYTF; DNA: TGTGCCAGCAGCCTAGTCGGACACCCGGCGCATGGCTACACCTTC
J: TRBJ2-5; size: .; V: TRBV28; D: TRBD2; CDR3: CASSFPIAGGGKETQYF; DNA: TGTGCCAGCAGTTTTCCTATAGCGGGGGGAGGGAAGGAGACCCAGTACTTC
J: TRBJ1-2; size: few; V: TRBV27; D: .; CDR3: CASSFLPGPGEYGYTF; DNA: TGTGCCAGCAGTTTCCTCCCCGGACCGGGAGAGTATGGCTACACCTTC
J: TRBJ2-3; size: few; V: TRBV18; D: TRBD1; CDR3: CASSPDKDRGLAQYF; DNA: TGTGCCAGCTCACCAGATAAGGACAGGGGGCTGGCGCAGTATTTT
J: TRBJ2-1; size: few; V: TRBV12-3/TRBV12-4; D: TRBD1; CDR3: CASTIGGGEQFF; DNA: TGTGCCAGCACCATAGGGGGCGGTGAGCAGTTCTTC